This TCR beta chain stems from a study of cytomegalovirus exposure and HLA in healthy donors. Produced via immunoSEQ multiplex PCR; TCRdb's table is partial and in-frame only. There are about 150,000 clones in the sample; approximately 84% occur only once, and 25% to 30% lies in the top ten. CDR1 is MDHEN and CDR2 is SYDVKM in the germline V gene. V dropped 5 bases and J dropped 8; count of bases not matched to a gene: 10. This CDR3 has 15 residues. This sequence was found in a man aged 30 to 45 in good health and CMV-seropositive. V gene TRBV28 combines with J gene TRBJ2-4, with 9 bases fitting TRBD1. The sequencing sample was made of PBMCs. In DNA, the CDR3 is TGTGCCAGCAGTGCGACCGGGACAGGGAAAGACATTCAGTACTTC. It yields the protein CASSATGTGKDIQYF.